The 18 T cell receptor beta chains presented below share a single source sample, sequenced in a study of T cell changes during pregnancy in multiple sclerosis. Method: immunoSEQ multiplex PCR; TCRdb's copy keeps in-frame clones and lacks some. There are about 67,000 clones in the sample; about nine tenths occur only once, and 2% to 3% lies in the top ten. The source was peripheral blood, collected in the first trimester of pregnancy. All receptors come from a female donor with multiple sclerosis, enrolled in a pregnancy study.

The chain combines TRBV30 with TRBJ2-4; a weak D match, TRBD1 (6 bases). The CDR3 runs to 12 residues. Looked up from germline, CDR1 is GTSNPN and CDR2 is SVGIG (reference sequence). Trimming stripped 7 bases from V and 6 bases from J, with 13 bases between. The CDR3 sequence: CAFDRQINIQYF. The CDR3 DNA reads TGTGCCTTCGACAGGCAAATAAACATTCAGTACTTC. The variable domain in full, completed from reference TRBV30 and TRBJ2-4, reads SQTIHQWPATLVQPVGSPLSLECTVEGTSNPNLYWYRQAAGRGLQLLFYSVGIGQISSEVPQNLSASRPQDRQFILSSKKLLLSDSGFYLCAFDRQINIQYFGAGTRLSVL.

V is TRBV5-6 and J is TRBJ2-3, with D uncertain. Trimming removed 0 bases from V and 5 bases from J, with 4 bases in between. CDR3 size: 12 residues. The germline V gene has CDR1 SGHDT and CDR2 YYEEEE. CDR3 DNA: TGTGCCAGCAGCTTGGTCGTAGATACGCAGTATTTT. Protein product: CASSLVVDTQYF.

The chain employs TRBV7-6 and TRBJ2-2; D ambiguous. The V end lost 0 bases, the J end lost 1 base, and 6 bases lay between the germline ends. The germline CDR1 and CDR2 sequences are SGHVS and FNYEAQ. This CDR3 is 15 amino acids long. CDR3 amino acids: CASSLATENTGELFF. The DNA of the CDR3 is TGTGCCAGCAGCTTAGCCACAGAGAACACCGGGGAGCTGTTTTTT. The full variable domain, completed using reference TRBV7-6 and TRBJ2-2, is GAGVSQSPRYKVTKRGQDVALRCDPISGHVSLYWYRQALGQGPEFLTYFNYEAQQDKSGLPNDRFSAERPEGSISTLTIQRTEQRDSAMYRCASSLATENTGELFFGEGSRLTVL.

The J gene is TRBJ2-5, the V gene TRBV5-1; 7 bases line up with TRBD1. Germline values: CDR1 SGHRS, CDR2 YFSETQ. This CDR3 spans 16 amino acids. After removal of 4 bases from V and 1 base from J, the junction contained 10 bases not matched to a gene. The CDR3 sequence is CASSLWQGVGQETQYF. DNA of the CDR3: TGCGCCAGCAGCCTGTGGCAGGGGGTAGGCCAAGAGACCCAGTACTTC.

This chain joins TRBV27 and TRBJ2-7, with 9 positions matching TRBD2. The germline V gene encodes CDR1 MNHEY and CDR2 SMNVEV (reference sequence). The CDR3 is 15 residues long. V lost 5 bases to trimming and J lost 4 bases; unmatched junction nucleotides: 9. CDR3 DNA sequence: TGTGCCAGCAGTACTAGACTAGCGGAACGTTACGAGCAGTACTTC. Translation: CASSTRLAERYEQYF.

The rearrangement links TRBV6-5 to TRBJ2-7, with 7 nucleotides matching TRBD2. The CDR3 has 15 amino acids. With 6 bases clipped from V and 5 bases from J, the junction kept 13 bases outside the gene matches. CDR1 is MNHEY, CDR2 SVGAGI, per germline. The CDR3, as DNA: TGTGCCAGCAGCACCCGGGGGACTACGGCTGACGAGCAGTACTTC. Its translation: CASSTRGTTADEQYF.

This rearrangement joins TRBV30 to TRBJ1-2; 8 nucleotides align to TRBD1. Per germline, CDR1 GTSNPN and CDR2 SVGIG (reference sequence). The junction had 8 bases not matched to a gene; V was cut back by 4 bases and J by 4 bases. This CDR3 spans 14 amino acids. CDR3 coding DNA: TGTGCCTGGAATAAGGGACAGGCCTTCTATGGCTACACCTTC. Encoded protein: CAWNKGQAFYGYTF.

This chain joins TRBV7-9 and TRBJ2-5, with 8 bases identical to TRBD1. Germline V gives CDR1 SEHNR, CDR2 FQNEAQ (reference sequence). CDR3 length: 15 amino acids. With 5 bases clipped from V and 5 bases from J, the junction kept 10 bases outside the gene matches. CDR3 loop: CASSPVPGQVETQYF. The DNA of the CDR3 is TGTGCCAGCAGCCCGGTCCCGGGACAGGTTGAGACCCAGTACTTC. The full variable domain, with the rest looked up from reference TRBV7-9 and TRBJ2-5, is DTGVSQNPRHKITKRGQNVTFRCDPISEHNRLYWYRQTLGQGPEFLTYFQNEAQLEKSRLLSDRFSAERPKGSFSTLEIQRTEQGDSAMYLCASSPVPGQVETQYFGPGTRLLVL.

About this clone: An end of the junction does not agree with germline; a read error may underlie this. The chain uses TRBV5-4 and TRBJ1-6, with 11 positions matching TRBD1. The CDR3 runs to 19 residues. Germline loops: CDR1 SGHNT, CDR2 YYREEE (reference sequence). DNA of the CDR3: TGTGCCAGCAGCCCCCGTTTCGGACAGGGGGCTGGGGGCAATTCACTCCTCCACTTT. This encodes CASSPRFGQGAGGNSLLHF.

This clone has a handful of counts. In nucleotides, the CDR3 is TGTGCCAGCTCACCTCGGGATGATCAGCCCCAGCATTTT. This codes for CASSPRDDQPQHF. The V call is TRBV18, the J call TRBJ1-5; unclear D gene. The V gene's germline CDR1 is KGHSH and CDR2 LQKENI. V was cut by 3 bases and J by 5 bases, with 8 bases left in between. The CDR3 is 13 amino acids.

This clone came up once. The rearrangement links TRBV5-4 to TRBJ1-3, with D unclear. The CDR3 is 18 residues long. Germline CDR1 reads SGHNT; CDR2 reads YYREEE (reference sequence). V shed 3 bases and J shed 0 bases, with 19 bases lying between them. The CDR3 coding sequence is TGTGCCAGCAGCTCCTTCGACTACGGCACCTACTCTGGAAACACCATATATTTT. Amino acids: CASSSFDYGTYSGNTIYF.

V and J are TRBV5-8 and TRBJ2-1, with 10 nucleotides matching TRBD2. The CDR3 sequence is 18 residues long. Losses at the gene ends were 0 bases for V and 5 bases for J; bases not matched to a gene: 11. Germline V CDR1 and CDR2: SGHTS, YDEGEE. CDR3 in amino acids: CASSLVVFLLAGNNEQFF. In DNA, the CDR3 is TGTGCCAGCAGCTTGGTAGTGTTCTTACTAGCGGGGAACAATGAGCAGTTCTTC.

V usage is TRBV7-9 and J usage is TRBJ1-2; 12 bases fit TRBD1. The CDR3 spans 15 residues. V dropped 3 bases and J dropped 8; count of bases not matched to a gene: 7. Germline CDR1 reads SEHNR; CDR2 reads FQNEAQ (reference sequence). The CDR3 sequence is CASSLGQGAINGYTF. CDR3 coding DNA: TGTGCCAGCAGCTTGGGACAGGGGGCGATAAACGGCTACACCTTC.

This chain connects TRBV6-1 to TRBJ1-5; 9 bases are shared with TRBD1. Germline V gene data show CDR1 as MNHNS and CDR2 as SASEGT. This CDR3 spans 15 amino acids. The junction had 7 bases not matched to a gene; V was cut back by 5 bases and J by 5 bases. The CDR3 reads CASSIIQGADQPQHF. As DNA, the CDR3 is TGTGCCAGCAGTATAATACAGGGGGCGGATCAGCCCCAGCATTTT.

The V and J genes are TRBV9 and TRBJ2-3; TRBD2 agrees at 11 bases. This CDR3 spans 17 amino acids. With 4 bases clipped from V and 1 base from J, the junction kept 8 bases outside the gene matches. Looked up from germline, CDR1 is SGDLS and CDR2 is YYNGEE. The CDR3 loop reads CASSPEEGLAGTDTQYF. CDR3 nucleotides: TGTGCCAGCAGCCCCGAAGAGGGACTAGCGGGCACAGATACGCAGTATTTT.

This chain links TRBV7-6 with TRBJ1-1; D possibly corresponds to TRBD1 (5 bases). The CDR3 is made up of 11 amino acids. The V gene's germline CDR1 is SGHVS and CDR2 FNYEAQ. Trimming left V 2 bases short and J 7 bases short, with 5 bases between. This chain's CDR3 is CASSLTGEAFF. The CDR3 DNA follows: TGTGCCAGCAGCTTAACAGGTGAAGCTTTCTTT.

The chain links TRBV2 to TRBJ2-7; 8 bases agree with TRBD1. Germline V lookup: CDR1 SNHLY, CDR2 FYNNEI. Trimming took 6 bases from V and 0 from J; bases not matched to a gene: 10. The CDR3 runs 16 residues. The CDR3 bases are TGTGCCAGCAGCCAGACAGGGGCGGCGAGCTCCTACGAGCAGTACTTC. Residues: CASSQTGAASSYEQYF.

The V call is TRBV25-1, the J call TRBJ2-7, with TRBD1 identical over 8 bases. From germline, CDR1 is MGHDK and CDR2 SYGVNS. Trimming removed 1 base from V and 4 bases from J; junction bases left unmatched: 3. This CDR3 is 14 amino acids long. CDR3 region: CASSESGQAYEQYF. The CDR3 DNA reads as TGTGCCAGCAGTGAATCGGGACAGGCTTACGAGCAGTACTTC.